Listed below are T cell receptor beta chains from one sample, sequenced in a study of T cell changes during pregnancy in multiple sclerosis. Clones were sequenced by immunoSEQ multiplex PCR, and TCRdb holds only the in-frame ones, with some missing. The profile shows about 80,000 clones, about 90% of them singletons. The sequencing used peripheral blood, collected before pregnancy. Every receptor here comes from a female donor with multiple sclerosis, enrolled in a pregnancy study. Each CDR3 is given with its conserved first and last residue. Each record gives: clone size, J gene, V gene, D gene, CDR3 protein, CDR3 DNA. The D gene is left open where the match is weak. A clone size is listed for some rows: how often the clone was seen (once, few, many), or a class if it is expanded.

once TRBJ2-1 TRBV7-9 NA CASSLGRGGYNEQFF TGTGCCAGCAGCTTAGGGCGGGGAGGATACAATGAGCAGTTCTTC
NA TRBJ2-7 TRBV4-2 NA CASSQDARGTYEQYF TGTGCCAGCAGCCAAGATGCTAGGGGGACCTACGAGCAGTACTTC
NA TRBJ2-7 TRBV2 TRBD1 CASRRTGLGYEQYF TGTGCCAGCAGACGGACAGGGCTGGGGTACGAGCAGTACTTC
NA TRBJ2-7 TRBV15 NA CATSVDSSYEQYF TGTGCCACCAGCGTGGACAGTTCCTACGAGCAGTACTTC
NA TRBJ1-6 TRBV6-1 TRBD1 CASSEWPGQGTRHSPLHF TGTGCCAGCAGTGAATGGCCCGGACAGGGGACGCGGCATTCACCCCTCCACTTT
NA TRBJ1-2 TRBV29-1 NA CSARREGDYGYTF TGCAGCGCTCGACGGGAGGGGGACTATGGCTACACCTTC
NA TRBJ1-3 TRBV2 NA CASLGPGNTIYF TGTGCCAGCTTGGGCCCTGGAAACACCATATATTTT
NA TRBJ1-1 TRBV7-8 TRBD1 CASSLALTGLGTEAFF TGTGCCAGCAGCTTAGCCTTGACAGGGTTGGGCACTGAAGCTTTCTTT
once TRBJ2-3 TRBV18 TRBD2 CASSRSGILAGFSTDTQYF TGTGCCAGCTCACGCTCCGGAATACTAGCGGGGTTTAGCACAGATACGCAGTATTTT
NA TRBJ2-5 TRBV11-2 NA CASSSLQGRETQYF TGTGCCAGCAGCTCCCTACAGGGCCGGGAGACCCAGTACTTC
NA TRBJ1-2 TRBV6-6 NA CASSPGIGYTF TGTGCCAGCAGCCCGGGGATTGGCTACACCTTC
NA TRBJ1-1 TRBV16 NA CASSHGLVTEAFF TGTGCCAGCAGCCACGGACTAGTCACTGAAGCTTTCTTT
NA TRBJ2-5 TRBV5-4 NA CASSFVEQETQYF TGTGCCAGCAGCTTTGTTGAGCAAGAGACCCAGTACTTC
NA TRBJ1-1 TRBV6-5 NA CASSYSNRLATEAFF TGTGCCAGCAGTTACTCGAACAGGCTGGCCACTGAAGCTTTCTTT
NA TRBJ1-2 TRBV9 TRBD1 CASSVALGQLYGYTF TGTGCCAGCAGCGTAGCTTTGGGACAGCTCTATGGCTACACCTTC
NA TRBJ2-7 TRBV18 TRBD1 CASSYDRVYEQYF TGTGCCAGCTCATACGACAGGGTATACGAGCAGTACTTC
NA TRBJ1-5 TRBV27 NA CASSLSSYSNQPQHF TGTGCCAGCAGTTTATCCTCCTATAGCAATCAGCCCCAGCATTTT